The rows below give T cell receptor beta chains drawn from one sample of a study of cytomegalovirus exposure and HLA in healthy donors. Clones were sequenced by immunoSEQ multiplex PCR, and TCRdb holds only the in-frame ones, with some missing. Of some 140,000 clones detected, around 89% appear once; the ten largest clones hold roughly 6.5%. Input material: PBMCs. These receptor sequences come from a woman aged 25-40 years in good health and CMV-seropositive. The CDR3 runs from the conserved cysteine through the conserved F or W. Fields, in order: clone size, V gene, D gene, J gene, CDR3 DNA, CDR3 protein. D genes are given only for firm matches. Some rows mark clone size as missing; the rest say once, few, many or name a class of expanded clone.

size: NA; V: TRBV5-1; D: NA; J: TRBJ2-4; DNA: TGCGCCAGCACCCTAGATGGCACCGCCAAAAACATTCAGTACTTC; CDR3: CASTLDGTAKNIQYF
size: NA; V: TRBV7-9; D: NA; J: TRBJ2-5; DNA: TGTGCCAGCAGCACAAGGACATCTCAAGAGACCCAGTACTTC; CDR3: CASSTRTSQETQYF
size: once; V: TRBV5-1; D: TRBD2; J: TRBJ2-3; DNA: TGCGCCAGCAGCTTGATGGCGGGGGGCACAGATACGCAGTATTTT; CDR3: CASSLMAGGTDTQYF
size: NA; V: TRBV5-1; D: TRBD1; J: TRBJ2-5; DNA: TGCGCCAGCAGCGAAGGACAGGCGTCGGAGACCCAGTACTTC; CDR3: CASSEGQASETQYF
size: NA; V: TRBV28; D: TRBD2; J: TRBJ2-3; DNA: TGTGCCAGCAGCTTACCCGGGGGGTACGGAGATACGCAGTATTTT; CDR3: CASSLPGGYGDTQYF
size: NA; V: TRBV2; D: TRBD2; J: TRBJ2-1; DNA: TGTGCCAGCAGTGCGAAAGCGGGAGGGCCCTACAATGAGCAGTTCTTC; CDR3: CASSAKAGGPYNEQFF
size: NA; V: TRBV9; D: NA; J: TRBJ2-4; DNA: TGTGCCAGCAGCGTAGGCGGGATCGGGAACATTCAGTACTTC; CDR3: CASSVGGIGNIQYF
size: NA; V: TRBV5-1; D: NA; J: TRBJ2-7; DNA: TGCGCCAGCAGCCCCCAGACAGCGTCCTACGAGCAGTACTTC; CDR3: CASSPQTASYEQYF
size: NA; V: TRBV28; D: TRBD1; J: TRBJ1-2; DNA: TGTGCCAGCAGACCCGACAGGGGGAGCGGCTACACCTTC; CDR3: CASRPDRGSGYTF
size: NA; V: TRBV4-1; D: NA; J: TRBJ1-2; DNA: TGCGCCAGCAGCCAAGAGGCGGGCCAGAGTGGCTACACCTTC; CDR3: CASSQEAGQSGYTF
size: NA; V: TRBV16; D: TRBD1; J: TRBJ1-4; DNA: TGTGCCAGCAGAAGAACAGGGGGGAATGAAAAACTGTTTTTT; CDR3: CASRRTGGNEKLFF
size: NA; V: TRBV4-2; D: NA; J: TRBJ1-4; DNA: TGTGCCAGCAGCCAAGGGGCTGGGGGGACTAATGAAAAACTGTTTTTT; CDR3: CASSQGAGGTNEKLFF
size: NA; V: TRBV27; D: TRBD2; J: TRBJ2-7; DNA: TGTGCCAGCAGTTTACTAGCGGGAGGATACGAGCAGTACTTC; CDR3: CASSLLAGGYEQYF
size: NA; V: TRBV7-9; D: NA; J: TRBJ1-1; DNA: TGTGCCAGCAGCTTCACAGGGAACACTGAAGCTTTCTTT; CDR3: CASSFTGNTEAFF
size: few; V: TRBV20-1; D: NA; J: TRBJ2-4; DNA: TGCAGTGCTAGTAGTGCAAACATTCAGTACTTC; CDR3: CSASSANIQYF
size: once; V: TRBV27; D: NA; J: TRBJ1-1; DNA: TGTGCCAGCAGTTTCTCCCCGGGCCGGGGAGTGACTGAAGCTTTCTTT; CDR3: CASSFSPGRGVTEAFF
size: few; V: TRBV5-1; D: NA; J: TRBJ2-5; DNA: TGCGCCAGCAGCGATACTACCCACCAAGAGACCCAGTACTTC; CDR3: CASSDTTHQETQYF
size: NA; V: TRBV6-5; D: NA; J: TRBJ2-3; DNA: TGTGCCAGCAGTTCTACAAGGACAGACACCACAGATACGCAGTATTTT; CDR3: CASSSTRTDTTDTQYF
size: NA; V: TRBV7-6; D: TRBD1; J: TRBJ1-2; DNA: TGTGCCAGCAGCCCCCACGCGGAAGGGGGCTCTGGCTACACCTTC; CDR3: CASSPHAEGGSGYTF
size: NA; V: TRBV5-4; D: TRBD2; J: TRBJ2-5; DNA: TGTGCCAGCAGCTTAAGCGGGGAAGAGACCCAGTACTTC; CDR3: CASSLSGEETQYF
size: once; V: TRBV5-1; D: TRBD2; J: TRBJ2-3; DNA: TGCGCCAGCAGCTCAAGGACTAGCGCGGCAGATACGCAGTATTTT; CDR3: CASSSRTSAADTQYF
size: NA; V: TRBV5-1; D: NA; J: TRBJ1-1; DNA: TGCGCCAGCAGCTTGAGTTCGCGGGGTGATGAAGCTTTCTTT; CDR3: CASSLSSRGDEAFF
size: NA; V: TRBV19; D: TRBD2; J: TRBJ2-7; DNA: TGTGCCAGTAGTACGACTAGCGGGGACTACGAGCAGTACTTC; CDR3: CASSTTSGDYEQYF
size: NA; V: TRBV27; D: NA; J: TRBJ1-1; DNA: TGTGCCAGCAGTTTATCTTGGGCCGTGGCGATTGCCACTGAAGCTTTCTTT; CDR3: CASSLSWAVAIATEAFF
size: NA; V: TRBV28; D: NA; J: TRBJ2-3; DNA: TGTGCCAGCAGGTCCGAGACAGTCACTAGCACAGATACGCAGTATTTT; CDR3: CASRSETVTSTDTQYF
size: NA; V: TRBV7-9; D: NA; J: TRBJ1-5; DNA: TGTGCCAGCAGCCTCACAGGAGGGAATCAGCCCCAGCATTTT; CDR3: CASSLTGGNQPQHF
size: NA; V: TRBV29-1; D: NA; J: TRBJ1-2; DNA: TGCAGCGGTCTCACGGGGGGAGCTGTAGGCTACACCTTC; CDR3: CSGLTGGAVGYTF
size: NA; V: TRBV5-6; D: TRBD1; J: TRBJ2-2; DNA: TGTGCCAGCAGCTCGGGACAGACCGTCGGGGAGCTGTTTTTT; CDR3: CASSSGQTVGELFF
size: NA; V: TRBV7-3; D: TRBD2; J: TRBJ2-3; DNA: TGTGCCAGCAGCTTAACGTCGGGACTAGCGGGAGGTGGAACAGATACGCAGTATTTT; CDR3: CASSLTSGLAGGGTDTQYF
size: NA; V: TRBV6-6; D: NA; J: TRBJ2-2; DNA: TGTGCCAGCAGTCTCGGGGACACTCGTAACACCGGGGAGCTGTTTTTT; CDR3: CASSLGDTRNTGELFF
size: NA; V: TRBV7-6; D: NA; J: TRBJ1-1; DNA: TGTGCCAGCAGCCCGGGGGGGGTGAACACTGAAGCTTTCTTT; CDR3: CASSPGGVNTEAFF